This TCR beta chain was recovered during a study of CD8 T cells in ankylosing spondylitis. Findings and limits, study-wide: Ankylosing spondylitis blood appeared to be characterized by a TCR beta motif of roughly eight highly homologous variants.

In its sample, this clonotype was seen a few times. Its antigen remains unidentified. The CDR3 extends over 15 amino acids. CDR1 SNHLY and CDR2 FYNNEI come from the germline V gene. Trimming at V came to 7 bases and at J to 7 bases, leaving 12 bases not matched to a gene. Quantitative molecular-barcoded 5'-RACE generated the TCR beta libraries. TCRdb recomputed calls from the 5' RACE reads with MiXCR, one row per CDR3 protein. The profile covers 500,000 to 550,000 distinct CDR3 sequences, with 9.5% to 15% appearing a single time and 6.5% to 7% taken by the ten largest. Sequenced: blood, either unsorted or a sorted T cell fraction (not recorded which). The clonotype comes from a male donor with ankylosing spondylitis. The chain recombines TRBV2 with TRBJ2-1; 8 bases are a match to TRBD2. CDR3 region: CASIFRGLDYNEQFF. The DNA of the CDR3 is TGTGCCAGCATCTTTCGGGGACTAGATTATAATGAGCAGTTCTTC. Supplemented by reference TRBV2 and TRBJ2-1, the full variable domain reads EPEVTQTPSHQVTQMGQEVILRCVPISNHLYFYWYRQILGQKVEFLVSFYNNEISEKSEIFDDQFSVERPDGSNFTLKIRSTKLEDSAMYFCASIFRGLDYNEQFFGPGTRLTVL.